This T cell receptor (beta chain) was obtained from a study of identifying expanded T cells in peripheral blood. Healthy donors had no documented immune events, such as infections, while sampled. Points on this clone: The target antigen is unknown.

The repertoire was sequenced with immunoSEQ multiplex PCR; TCRdb's copy has only in-frame clones and lacks some. Of about 85,000 clones listed, more than 75% are singletons. Points from the study as a whole: Technical replicates showed about 1.2 changed clones; two weeks 15 to 20; four weeks 19. Clone count variance between roughly 2-week samples rose with total template count.

This CDR3 region has 15 residues. V shed 2 bases and J 8 bases; nucleotides not matched to a gene: 8. Germline V gene lookup returns CDR1 MNHEY and CDR2 SVGAGI. This receptor was identified in a person between 18 and 75 years old in good health. This chain links TRBV6-5 with TRBJ1-2, with 10 bases that match TRBD1. The material sequenced was blood. The CDR3 loop is CASSYGDRGLWGYTF. The DNA of the CDR3 is TGTGCCAGCAGTTACGGAGACAGGGGGCTCTGGGGCTACACCTTC.